This T cell receptor beta chain emerged from a study of OX40 agonist ivuxolimab in advanced cancers. In germline, CDR1 is SNHLY, CDR2 FYNNEI. With 2 bases removed from V and 3 bases from J, the gap between germline ends came to 12 bases. The CDR3 is made up of 15 amino acids. Generated by immunoSEQ multiplex PCR, the TCRdb table keeps only in-frame clones and is missing some. The sample lists fewer than 55,000 clones; approximately 88% were seen once. The sample consisted of CD4+ or CD8+ T cells sorted from blood, taken in a trial of the OX40 agonist ivuxolimab. The J gene is TRBJ2-3, the V gene TRBV2; D is possibly TRBD2 (6 bases). The origin of this receptor is an adult with an advanced solid tumor such as melanoma, head and neck, liver or kidney cancer. This CDR3 is CASSELTSATDTQYF. CDR3 coding DNA: TGTGCCAGCAGTGAACTGACTAGTGCGACAGATACGCAGTATTTT. The entire variable domain, with the rest obtained from reference TRBV2 and TRBJ2-3, is as follows: EPEVTQTPSHQVTQMGQEVILRCVPISNHLYFYWYRQILGQKVEFLVSFYNNEISEKSEIFDDQFSVERPDGSNFTLKIRSTKLEDSAMYFCASSELTSATDTQYFGPGTRLTVL.